These 7 T cell receptor beta chains were all obtained from the same sample, sequenced in a study of T cells in Graves' hyperthyroidism and ophthalmopathy. RNA transcripts provided the source from which TCR beta CDR3 regions were amplified. HTBI primers were the set used in a first-round RT-PCR of the TCR CDR3. TCRdb independently ran MiXCR on the multiplex PCR reads; one entry per CDR3 protein. This sample has approximately 150,000 distinct CDR3 sequences; 9.4% occur once, and the top ten carry around 21%. The material sequenced was blood. Every receptor here comes from a woman in her late teens or twenties with Graves' hyperthyroidism that later progressed to Graves' ophthalmopathy.

In this sample, this clonotype turned up many times. The chain has TRBV7-2 and TRBJ1-5; no firm D call. The germline V gene encodes CDR1 SGHTA and CDR2 FQGNSA. V was clipped by 3 bases and J by 0 bases, with 15 bases between them. This CDR3 has 17 amino acids. As DNA, the CDR3 is TGTGCCAGCAGCTTCTTTCGGGGATCTTTTAGCAATCAGCCCCAGCATTTT. Protein: CASSFFRGSFSNQPQHF.

This clonotype was detected many times. The rearrangement uses TRBV9 and TRBJ2-1; 9 bases line up with TRBD2. Germline V gene lookup returns CDR1 SGDLS and CDR2 YYNGEE. V was clipped by 5 bases and J by 5 bases; unmatched bases: 14. The CDR3 is 17 amino acids. The DNA for the CDR3 is TGTGCCAGCAGTCTAGGCAGGCAAGCGGGAGGAAACAATGAGCAGTTCTTC. Its protein is CASSLGRQAGGNNEQFF.

This clonotype was recorded many times. This chain connects TRBV12-3 or TRBV12-4 to TRBJ2-7; no firm D call. This CDR3 is 13 amino acids long. Trimming shortened V by 3 bases and J by 7 bases, and 13 bases separated the two germline ends. As DNA, the CDR3 is TGTGCCAGCAGTTTGCCCCCTCGCACGGAGCAGTACTTC. Protein: CASSLPPRTEQYF.

This clonotype was recorded many times. The chain combines TRBV29-1 with TRBJ2-5, with TRBD1 matching over 10 bases. Germline V gene lookup returns CDR1 SQVTM and CDR2 ANQGSEA. Unmatched junction bases numbered 5, after V lost 3 bases and J lost 1 base. The CDR3 is made up of 15 amino acids. CDR3 in DNA: TGCAGCGTTGACTGGACAGGGGGTGTCCAAGAGACCCAGTACTTC. Residues: CSVDWTGGVQETQYF.

This clonotype was observed at least ten times. The rearrangement joins TRBV2 to TRBJ2-7; D is uncertain. This CDR3 comprises 14 residues. Trimming took 2 bases from V and 7 from J, leaving 15 bases between them. The germline gives CDR1 SNHLY, CDR2 FYNNEI. CDR3 region: CASSEYLGRREQYF. The CDR3 region has the DNA TGTGCCAGCAGTGAATACTTGGGCAGACGGGAGCAGTACTTC.

The chain recombines TRBV19 with TRBJ2-1; a weak D match, TRBD2 (5 bases). This CDR3 contains 15 residues. Germline V gene data show CDR1 as LNHDA and CDR2 as SQIVND (reference sequence). The V gene lost 3 bases and the J gene lost 4 bases, with 13 bases spanning the gap. As DNA, the CDR3 is TGTGCCAGTAGTATTCTGGACGCGGGTTACAATGAGCAGTTCTTC. Its protein is CASSILDAGYNEQFF.

This clonotype was found many times. The chain couples TRBV7-9 to TRBJ1-6; 10 nucleotides line up with TRBD1. The V gene end was trimmed by 5 bases and the J gene end by 6 bases; junction bases not matched to a gene: 7. The CDR3 covers 16 residues. Germline V gene lookup returns CDR1 SEHNR and CDR2 FQNEAQ (reference sequence). The CDR3 sequence is CASSLRDRGFNSPLHF. CDR3 DNA sequence: TGTGCCAGCAGCCTACGGGACAGGGGTTTTAATTCACCCCTCCACTTT.